Listed here are 22 T cell receptor beta chains from one sample, sequenced in a study of CD8 T cells in ankylosing spondylitis. TCRdb fed the 5' RACE reads into MiXCR, producing one record per CDR3 protein. The data show about 320,000 distinct CDR3 sequences, under 14% seen once. Input material: blood, either unsorted or a sorted T cell fraction (not recorded which). These receptor sequences come from a female donor with ankylosing spondylitis or in good health (not recorded which).

The chain joins TRBV5-1 to TRBJ2-3; TRBD1 or TRBD2 may be the D gene (5 bases each). The CDR3 runs to 16 residues. V was pared by 0 bases and J by 1 base, with 12 bases between. Germline-derived CDR1 and CDR2 are SGHRS and YFSETQ. CDR3 coding DNA: TGCGCCAGCAGCTTGGGGGCCCTGGGGGGCACAGATACGCAGTATTTT. The encoded protein is CASSLGALGGTDTQYF.

The chain combines TRBV6-5 with TRBJ1-1; weak D call: TRBD1 (6 bases). The CDR3 consists of 15 residues. V was cut by 4 bases and J by 10 bases, with 22 bases left in between. The germline V gene encodes CDR1 MNHEY and CDR2 SVGAGI. The CDR3 DNA sequence: TGTGCCAGCAGTTTCCTCAGGGGCGAGGGAGTGGTAGCTTTCTTT. The encoded protein is CASSFLRGEGVVAFF.

This clonotype came up once. The J gene is TRBJ2-5, the V gene TRBV5-5; D gene uncertain. CDR1 is SGHKS and CDR2 is YYEKEE in the germline V gene (reference sequence). V lost 1 base and J lost 5, with 12 bases in between. This CDR3 comprises 14 residues. CDR3 in DNA: TGTGCCAGCAGCTTGATGTGGGCGGATGAGACCCAGTACTTC. It encodes CASSLMWADETQYF.

This clonotype was picked up many times. The chain has TRBV20-1 and TRBJ2-5; 9 bases align to TRBD1. The CDR3 runs to 16 residues. Germline loops: CDR1 DFQATT, CDR2 SNEGSKA (reference sequence). With V trimmed by 0 bases and J by 2 bases, 7 bases remained unmatched. The CDR3 DNA reads TGCAGTGCTAGAGATCACGGGACAGGGCCTCAAGAGACCCAGTACTTC. Translated, it gives CSARDHGTGPQETQYF.

V gene TRBV13 combines with J gene TRBJ2-2, with TRBD1 identical over 9 bases. CDR1 is PRHDT, CDR2 FYEKMQ, per germline (reference sequence). CDR3 length: 19 residues. DNA for the CDR3: TGTACCTTCTGTCGAATCCCTAACCGGGACAGGGCTTTTACCGGGGAGCTGTTTTTT. Its translation is CTFCRIPNRDRAFTGELFF. Using reference TRBV13 and TRBJ2-2 for the parts outside the CDR3, the full variable domain is AAGVIQSPRHLIKEKRETATLKCYPIPRHDTVYWYQQGPGQDPQFLISFYEKMQSDKGSIPDRFSAQQFSDYHSELNMSSLELGDSALYFCTFCRIPNRDRAFTGELFFGEGSRLTVL.

Notes on this clonotype: Given a much more abundant clone one base away, this may be a read error. The V call is TRBV4-1, the J call TRBJ1-1; D gene uncertain. The germline gives CDR1 MGHRA, CDR2 YSYEKL. This CDR3 spans 16 amino acids. CDR3 sequence: CSSSQVPRRSNTEAFF. The CDR3 DNA is TGCTCCAGCAGCCAAGTGCCCAGGAGATCGAACACTGAAGCTTTCTTT.

This clonotype was picked up many times. The chain recombines TRBV29-1 with TRBJ1-5, with D hard to call. The CDR3 sequence is 13 residues long. The germline V gene has CDR1 SQVTM and CDR2 ANQGSEA. Trimming left V 4 bases short and J 0 bases short, with 7 bases between. CDR3 amino acids: CSVVDNSNQPQHF. In DNA form, the CDR3 reads TGCAGCGTTGTCGACAATAGCAATCAGCCCCAGCATTTT.

This clonotype was detected many times. The chain carries TRBV7-8 and TRBJ2-7, with D perhaps TRBD1 (7 bases). Germline-derived CDR1 and CDR2 are SGHVS and FQNEAQ. The V end was cut by 7 bases, the J end by 4 bases, with 17 bases between. The CDR3 is 14 residues long. The chain's CDR3 is CASTSQGGNYEQYF. The CDR3 DNA follows: TGTGCCAGCACCTCTCAGGGGGGCAATTACGAGCAGTACTTC.

Only a few counts were recorded for this clonotype. The J gene is TRBJ1-2, the V gene TRBV18; 12 positions match TRBD1. The CDR3 is made up of 16 amino acids. The V gene's germline CDR1 is KGHSH and CDR2 LQKENI. V lost 3 bases to trimming and J lost 4 bases; unmatched junction nucleotides: 6. CDR3 sequence (DNA): TGTGCCAGCTCACCCTCGGGGACAGGGGGCACCTATGGCTACACCTTC. It codes for CASSPSGTGGTYGYTF.

The chain recombines TRBV5-1 with TRBJ2-7; 8 bases fit TRBD2. This CDR3 comprises 14 residues. V was clipped by 4 bases and J by 1 base; unmatched bases: 4. Germline V gene sequence: CDR1 SGHRS, CDR2 YFSETQ. This chain's CDR3 is CASSGGGWSYEQYF. The CDR3, as DNA: TGCGCCAGCAGCGGCGGGGGGTGGTCCTACGAGCAGTACTTC.

The count of this clonotype is one. A much larger clonotype is one base distant, so this may be a read error. This CDR3 fails to terminate in the conserved phenylalanine or tryptophan, so it likely reflects a read error. The chain couples TRBV11-2 to TRBJ2-7, with D possibly being TRBD2 (7 bases). The CDR3 sequence is 14 residues long. Trimming left V 3 bases short and J 7 bases short, with 16 bases between. Germline loops: CDR1 SGHAT, CDR2 FQNNGV. The CDR3, as DNA: TGTGCCAGCAGCTTGCAAGGGGGGGTCTGGGAGCAGTACTTA. Its translation is CASSLQGGVWEQYL.

A note on this clonotype: A much larger clonotype is one base distant, so this may be a read error. V is TRBV20-1 and J is TRBJ2-7; TRBD2 is a possible D gene (6 bases). The V gene's germline CDR1 is DFQATT and CDR2 SNEGSKA (reference sequence). The V gene lost 5 bases and the J gene lost 3 bases, with 14 bases spanning the gap. The CDR3 totals 13 residues. The CDR3 sequence is CSARGGTYYEQYF. CDR3 bases: TGCAGTGCTCGTGGAGGGACTTACTACGAGCAGTACTTC.

This clonotype was seen at least ten times. This chain uses TRBV24-1 with TRBJ2-7, with 9 bases identical to TRBD1. CDR1 and CDR2 (germline): KGHDR, SFDVKD. With 4 bases clipped from V and 7 bases from J, the junction kept 7 bases outside the gene matches. This CDR3 is 14 amino acids long. The DNA for the CDR3 is TGTGCCACCAGTGACGGACAGGGGATCCGGGAGCAGTACTTC. Its translation: CATSDGQGIREQYF.

This clonotype was recorded at least ten times. The rearrangement links TRBV14 to TRBJ2-5; D uncertain. V lost 3 bases and J 4 bases, leaving 15 bases between the germline ends. CDR1 and CDR2 from the germline V gene are SGHDN and FVKESK. This CDR3 has 15 residues. This chain's CDR3 is CASSQWQIGRETQYF. CDR3 sequence (DNA): TGTGCCAGCAGCCAGTGGCAGATAGGCCGAGAGACCCAGTACTTC.

At least ten counts were recorded for this clonotype. The J gene is TRBJ2-1, the V gene TRBV5-1; 10 bases line up with TRBD2. This CDR3 is built from 17 residues. CDR1 and CDR2 (germline): SGHRS, YFSETQ. Trimming cost V 3 bases and J 8 bases; bases outside gene matches: 14. The DNA of the CDR3 is TGCGCCAGCAGCTCCCGCCCCGGGACTAGCGCCTTGGATGAGCAGTTCTTC. Its translation: CASSSRPGTSALDEQFF.

This clonotype was recorded many times. The rearrangement uses TRBV20-1 and TRBJ2-3; D remains ambiguous. CDR3 length: 13 residues. V gave up 1 base and J gave up 1 base, with 6 bases separating them. In germline, CDR1 is DFQATT, CDR2 SNEGSKA (reference sequence). CDR3 sequence: CSARATRTDTQYF. The CDR3 DNA reads TGCAGTGCTAGAGCGACACGCACAGATACGCAGTATTTT.

The V gene is TRBV27, the J gene TRBJ2-6; the D is unclear. Germline lookup yields CDR1 MNHEY and CDR2 SMNVEV (reference sequence). V lost 5 bases and J 1 base, leaving 12 bases between the germline ends. The CDR3 contains 16 residues. CDR3 in amino acids: CASSPNGWSGANVLTF. CDR3 bases: TGTGCCAGCAGTCCCAATGGGTGGTCTGGGGCCAACGTCCTGACTTTC.

The rearrangement uses TRBV18 and TRBJ2-7; D is uncertain. Deletions cut 6 bases from V and 0 bases from J, with 18 bases between. From germline, CDR1 is KGHSH and CDR2 LQKENI. The CDR3 extends over 16 amino acids. CDR3 DNA: TGTGCCAGCTCGGAAATCGGCAGGACGCTCTCCTACGAGCAGTACTTC. Translation: CASSEIGRTLSYEQYF. Combining the CDR3 with reference TRBV18 and TRBJ2-7 gives the whole variable domain NAGVMQNPRHLVRRRGQEARLRCSPMKGHSHVYWYRQLPEEGLKFMVYLQKENIIDESGMPKERFSAEFPKEGPSILRIQQVVRGDSAAYFCASSEIGRTLSYEQYFGPGTRLTVT.

This clonotype turned up a few times. The chain combines TRBV27 with TRBJ1-2; D is undetermined. The germline CDR1 and CDR2 sequences are MNHEY and SMNVEV (reference sequence). Trimming took 5 bases from V and 2 from J, leaving 12 bases between them. The length of the CDR3 is 14 residues. The CDR3 sequence: CASSPASANYGYTF. DNA for the CDR3: TGTGCCAGCAGTCCCGCCTCAGCAAACTATGGCTACACCTTC.

This clonotype came up a few times. The V call is TRBV7-6, the J call TRBJ2-3; the D gene is possibly TRBD1 (5 bases). The germline CDR1 and CDR2 sequences are SGHVS and FNYEAQ. This CDR3 has 15 residues. V was shortened by 5 bases and J by 7 bases, with 19 bases between the two germline ends. The CDR3 coding sequence is TGTGCCAGCAGCACAGGACACCGAGGTGGGAATACGCAGTATTTT. This gives the protein CASSTGHRGGNTQYF. Full variable domain (outside the CDR3, taken from reference TRBV7-6 and TRBJ2-3): GAGVSQSPRYKVTKRGQDVALRCDPISGHVSLYWYRQALGQGPEFLTYFNYEAQQDKSGLPNDRFSAERPEGSISTLTIQRTEQRDSAMYRCASSTGHRGGNTQYFGPGTRLTVL.

This clonotype has only a few counts. The chain joins TRBV27 to TRBJ2-6, with D possibly matching TRBD1 (5 bases). The germline V and J ends were trimmed by 2 bases and 1 base, with 9 bases remaining between them. The germline V gene encodes CDR1 MNHEY and CDR2 SMNVEV (reference sequence). This CDR3 spans 16 amino acids. CDR3 bases: TGTGCCAGCAGTTTAAGGGGTTGGTCTGGGGCCAACGTCCTGACTTTC. As protein: CASSLRGWSGANVLTF.

This clonotype was seen many times. The chain combines TRBV5-1 with TRBJ2-3, with a tentative D call TRBD1 (6 bases). Germline CDR1 is SGHRS and CDR2 is YFSETQ. The CDR3 length is 13 residues. Trimming removed 6 bases at V and 4 bases at J, with 12 bases between. The CDR3 DNA reads TGCGCCAGCAACTCCAGGGGACCAGATACGCAGTATTTT. Protein: CASNSRGPDTQYF.